The rows below give T cell receptor beta chains drawn from one sample of a study of early T cells in non-severe SARS-CoV-2 infection. TCRdb re-derived calls from the 5' RACE reads in MiXCR, one entry per CDR3 protein. The sample holds about 64,000 distinct CDR3 sequences, over 9.5% seen once. The specimen comprised whole blood, sampled at baseline. These receptors were collected from an adult who was a healthcare worker with PCR-confirmed SARS-CoV-2 infection or an uninfected control (not recorded which). The CDR3 runs from the conserved cysteine through the conserved F or W. The order of the fields is D gene, clone size, V gene, J gene, CDR3 DNA, CDR3 protein. A D gene is named only where the DNA matches it firmly. Clone size is stated in some rows and not others, as once, few, many or a class when expanded.

TRBD1	few	TRBV20-1	TRBJ1-1	TGCAGTGCTAGAGATCTAGGGGACAGGGGGTTAGGAGCTTTCTTT	CSARDLGDRGLGAFF
TRBD2	few	TRBV6-2/TRBV6-3	TRBJ2-7	TGTGCCAGCAGTTTAACAACGACTAGCGGGAGGCAATACGAGCAGTACTTC	CASSLTTTSGRQYEQYF
-	-	TRBV10-1	TRBJ1-4	TGCGCCAGCAGTGGGGGGGCGATGGATGAAAAACTGTTTTTT	CASSGGAMDEKLFF
-	few	TRBV27	TRBJ1-2	TGTGCCAGCAGCCTGGGGGGTCATGATGGCTACACCTTC	CASSLGGHDGYTF
-	-	TRBV7-2	TRBJ2-3	TGTGCCAGCAGCTTTTACTTAGCTAGCACAGATACGCAGTATTTT	CASSFYLASTDTQYF
TRBD1	few	TRBV2	TRBJ2-3	TGTGCCAGCAGGGAGCCGGGACAGGGGGCGCACACAGATACGCAGTATTTT	CASREPGQGAHTDTQYF
TRBD1	few	TRBV6-1	TRBJ2-1	TGTGCCAGCAGTGAAGCGACAGGGGGTAATGAGCAGTTCTTC	CASSEATGGNEQFF
TRBD2	-	TRBV5-1	TRBJ2-7	TGCGCCAGCACCCACGGAGTAGCGGGAGGCGAGCAGTACTTC	CASTHGVAGGEQYF
-	many	TRBV25-1	TRBJ1-6	TGTGCCAGCAGTCGGGGGAGCTCCTATAATTCACCCCTCCACTTT	CASSRGSSYNSPLHF
-	many	TRBV7-2	TRBJ2-3	TGTGCCAGCAGCCCCGCAGTGGGGGCAGATACGCAGTATTTT	CASSPAVGADTQYF
TRBD2	-	TRBV10-1	TRBJ2-3	TGCGCCAGCAGTTACGTTCTAGCGGGCACAGATACGCAGTATTTT	CASSYVLAGTDTQYF
-	-	TRBV5-4	TRBJ1-1	TGTGCCAGCAGCCGAACAGGACGGACCCAGAACACTGAAGCTTTCTTT	CASSRTGRTQNTEAFF
-	few	TRBV24-1	TRBJ2-1	TGTGCCACCAGTGATTTTTCCCAGGGAGGACTCAGTGAGCAGTTCTTC	CATSDFSQGGLSEQFF
-	-	TRBV4-3	TRBJ2-3	TGCGCCAGCAGCCAAGAGGCCCGCCCCACAGATACGCAGTATTTT	CASSQEARPTDTQYF
-	-	TRBV28	TRBJ1-5	TGTGCCAGCAGCAAAATGGGGGGCGGTTACAATCAGCCCCAGCATTTT	CASSKMGGGYNQPQHF
-	many	TRBV6-5	TRBJ2-3	TGTGCCAGCAGTTACCAATCGACAGCCAACACAGATACGCAGTATTTT	CASSYQSTANTDTQYF
-	many	TRBV6-6	TRBJ2-7	TGTGCCAGCAGTCCGACCGCAATCTACGAGCAGTACTTC	CASSPTAIYEQYF
-	many	TRBV28	TRBJ1-1	TGTGCCAGCGGGGAGGGGAGTAGGAGAGGGACTGAAGCTTTCTTT	CASGEGSRRGTEAFF
TRBD1	few	TRBV7-9	TRBJ2-7	TGTGCCAGCAGCTTAGTCGGGACAGGGCCGTACGAGCAGTACTTC	CASSLVGTGPYEQYF
TRBD2	-	TRBV4-1	TRBJ2-1	TGCGCCAGCAGCCAAGATCGGACTAGCATAGATGAGCAGTTCTTC	CASSQDRTSIDEQFF
-	-	TRBV29-1	TRBJ1-1	TGCAGCGCTGTTCGGTTCTCCACTGAAGCTTTCTTT	CSAVRFSTEAFF
-	-	TRBV6-1	TRBJ2-7	TGTGCCAGCAGTGAAGGACGGGTAGGAAACCACGAGCAGTACTTC	CASSEGRVGNHEQYF
TRBD1	-	TRBV11-2	TRBJ1-4	TGTGCCAGCAGCCTCGGGACAGGGAATGAAAAACTGTTTTTT	CASSLGTGNEKLFF
-	-	TRBV7-2	TRBJ2-7	TGTGCCAGCAGCTCGTCAGGGCGGACCGAGCAGTACTTC	CASSSSGRTEQYF